Below, 15 T cell receptor beta chains from the same sample are listed, as sequenced in a study of blood T cell repertoires in COVID-19. Produced via immunoSEQ multiplex PCR; TCRdb's table is partial and in-frame only. The sample carries about 180,000 clones, 79% recorded once. Specimen: peripheral blood. These receptors all stem from a woman aged 55-69 years with COVID-19, enrolled during active disease.

CDR3 DNA sequence: TGTGCCACCAGCAGCTTACAGAGCTCTGGAAACACCATATATTTT. Amino acids: CATSSLQSSGNTIYF. This chain joins TRBV15 and TRBJ1-3, with D unclear. This CDR3 has 15 amino acids. V was shortened by 3 bases and J by 0 bases, with 9 bases between the two germline ends. Germline lookup yields CDR1 LNHNV and CDR2 YYDKDF (reference sequence).

This clone was picked up a small number of times. This chain uses TRBV18 with TRBJ1-1; TRBD1 might be the D (6 bases). Germline V gene sequence: CDR1 KGHSH, CDR2 LQKENI. The CDR3 contains 15 residues. The V gene lost 2 bases and the J gene lost 0 bases, with 10 bases spanning the gap. Here the CDR3 reads CASSPSDRMNTEAFF. DNA for the CDR3: TGTGCCAGCTCACCATCGGACAGAATGAACACTGAAGCTTTCTTT.

The chain carries TRBV6-4 and TRBJ2-7; unclear D gene. The length of the CDR3 is 17 residues. The ends were cut back, 3 bases at V and 0 bases at J, with 18 bases in the middle. Germline V CDR1 and CDR2: MRHNA, SNTAGT. The CDR3 is CASSDWHQPGSSYEQYF. The DNA of the CDR3 is TGTGCCAGCAGTGATTGGCATCAGCCAGGCAGCTCCTACGAGCAGTACTTC.

This rearrangement joins TRBV7-3 to TRBJ2-2, with 7 bases fitting TRBD1. There are 14 residues in the CDR3. The V segment lost 5 bases and the J segment 3 bases; nucleotides outside the gene matches: 3. Germline CDR1 SGHTA, CDR2 FQGTGA. The CDR3 here is CASSPTGHTGELFF. CDR3 bases: TGTGCCAGCAGCCCGACAGGGCACACCGGGGAGCTGTTTTTT.

This clone was detected a few times. This rearrangement joins TRBV2 to TRBJ1-4; maybe TRBD1 (5 bases). Germline lookup yields CDR1 SNHLY and CDR2 FYNNEI. This CDR3 has 14 residues. V lost 6 bases to trimming and J lost 0 bases, with 8 bases between them. The CDR3 DNA follows: TGTGCCAGCAGGGGCAGGGCAACTAATGAAAAACTGTTTTTT. Residues: CASRGRATNEKLFF. Drawing the rest from reference TRBV2 and TRBJ1-4, the complete variable domain is EPEVTQTPSHQVTQMGQEVILRCVPISNHLYFYWYRQILGQKVEFLVSFYNNEISEKSEIFDDQFSVERPDGSNFTLKIRSTKLEDSAMYFCASRGRATNEKLFFGSGTQLSVL.

As to this clone: The junction departs from germline at one end; a sequencing error may be responsible. The gene calls are TRBV7-7 and TRBJ2-5; TRBD2 agrees at 14 bases. This CDR3 has 17 amino acids. The V gene's germline CDR1 is SSHAT and CDR2 FNYEAQ (reference sequence). The CDR3 spells CASSSLGTSGGRETQYF. The CDR3 coding sequence is TGTGCTAGCAGCTCCTTGGGGACTAGCGGGGGAAGGGAGACCCAGTACTTC.

This chain connects TRBV24-1 to TRBJ2-5, with D tentatively TRBD2 (7 bases). This CDR3 has 18 residues. V lost 0 bases, J lost 3 bases, and 19 bases lay in between. From germline, CDR1 is KGHDR and CDR2 SFDVKD. CDR3 sequence reads: CATSDLLGGPGGKETQYF. The DNA for the CDR3 is TGTGCCACCAGTGATTTGCTAGGGGGACCGGGGGGAAAAGAGACCCAGTACTTC.

The chain uses TRBV27 and TRBJ1-5; possible D gene TRBD1, 6 bases. CDR1 is MNHEY, CDR2 SMNVEV, per germline (reference sequence). The V end lost 4 bases, the J end lost 3 bases, and 16 bases lay between the germline ends. This CDR3 comprises 16 residues. As DNA, the CDR3 is TGTGCCAGCAGTTCTGGACAGCTAGACGTCAATCAGCCCCAGCATTTT. Its protein is CASSSGQLDVNQPQHF.

V is TRBV28 and J is TRBJ2-6, with D tentatively TRBD2 (7 bases). The V end was cut by 4 bases, the J end by 0 bases, with 13 bases between. Germline CDR1 reads MDHEN; CDR2 reads SYDVKM. The CDR3 contains 17 residues. This CDR3 is CASSSGRGRSGANVLTF. CDR3 DNA: TGTGCCAGCAGTTCGGGGCGGGGGCGCTCTGGGGCCAACGTCCTGACTTTC.

This chain connects TRBV9 to TRBJ2-7; 7 nucleotides agree with TRBD2. The germline gives CDR1 SGDLS, CDR2 YYNGEE. CDR3 length: 14 amino acids. The trim removed 0 bases at V and 2 bases at J, leaving 2 bases unmatched. CDR3 protein: CASSVEGRAYEQYF. CDR3 bases: TGTGCCAGCAGCGTAGAGGGGAGGGCCTACGAGCAGTACTTC.

This chain uses TRBV6-6 with TRBJ1-1; D is perhaps TRBD1 (5 bases). Germline V gene sequence: CDR1 MNHNY, CDR2 SVGAGI (reference sequence). The CDR3 runs 16 residues. Trimming left V 4 bases short and J 8 bases short, with 23 bases between. The CDR3 is CASSSPRGTWGVEAFF. Written as DNA, the CDR3 is TGTGCCAGCAGTTCTCCCCGAGGGACCTGGGGGGTAGAAGCTTTCTTT.

The chain carries TRBV28 and TRBJ2-7, with 9 bases lining up with TRBD1. V trimming: 5 bases; J trimming: 2 bases; junction bases outside the gene matches: 13. The CDR3 totals 17 residues. The germline V gene has CDR1 MDHEN and CDR2 SYDVKM. The CDR3 protein is CASSERTPGQGAYEQYF. The CDR3 nucleotides read TGTGCCAGCAGTGAACGGACTCCGGGACAGGGTGCCTACGAGCAGTACTTC.

The chain joins TRBV2 to TRBJ2-1; TRBD1 might be the D (6 bases). This CDR3 region has 12 residues. Germline-derived CDR1 and CDR2 are SNHLY and FYNNEI. Trimming took 8 bases from V and 9 from J, leaving 14 bases between them. This CDR3 reads CASARGRGEQFF. The CDR3 bases are TGTGCCAGCGCCAGGGGCAGGGGTGAGCAGTTCTTC.

The chain joins TRBV6-5 to TRBJ1-2; 9 bases match TRBD1. J was trimmed by 8 bases and V by 3 bases; bases with no gene match: 10. Germline-derived CDR1 and CDR2 are MNHEY and SVGAGI. The CDR3 spans 15 residues. The CDR3 nucleotides are TGTGCCAGCAGTTATCTACTACAGGGGGCAGGGGGCTACACCTTC. It specifies CASSYLLQGAGGYTF.

This chain connects TRBV7-2 to TRBJ2-7; 9 nucleotides agree with TRBD2. The CDR3 is 15 residues long. The germline gives CDR1 SGHTA, CDR2 FQGNSA. J was trimmed by 0 bases and V by 5 bases; bases with no gene match: 5. The CDR3 nucleotides read TGTGCCAGCAGCCTTCTAGCGGGGTTCTCCTACGAGCAGTACTTC. Encoded protein: CASSLLAGFSYEQYF. Using reference TRBV7-2 and TRBJ2-7 for the parts outside the CDR3, the full variable domain is GAGVSQSPSNKVTEKGKDVELRCDPISGHTALYWYRQSLGQGLEFLIYFQGNSAPDKSGLPSDRFSAERTGGSVSTLTIQRTQQEDSAVYLCASSLLAGFSYEQYFGPGTRLTVT.